These 13 T cell receptor beta chains came from one sample sequenced in a study of monozygotic twins with inflammatory bowel disease. One entry per CDR3 protein, without DNA, is what TCRdb gives after re-calling the 5' RACE reads. This repertoire includes some 83,000 distinct CDR3 sequences. Material: blood. All receptors come from a human donor with ulcerative colitis or Crohn's disease, or a healthy co-twin of an affected twin (not recorded which).

J is TRBJ1-5 and V is TRBV5-1; the TCRdb call, TRBD1, lacks DNA for checking. CDR1 is SGHRS, CDR2 YFSETQ, per germline. The CDR3 is made up of 15 amino acids. CDR3 sequence: CASRRGTDKGQPQHF. Filled out from reference TRBV5-1 and TRBJ1-5, the complete variable domain reads KAGVTQTPRYLIKTRGQQVTLSCSPISGHRSVSWYQQTPGQGLQFLFEYFSETQRNKGNFPGRFSGRQFSNSRSEMNVSTLELGDSALYLCASRRGTDKGQPQHFGDGTRLSIL.

This chain uses TRBV20-1 with TRBJ1-1. The CDR3 is made up of 13 amino acids. Looked up from germline, CDR1 is DFQATT and CDR2 is SNEGSKA (reference sequence). CDR3 residues: CSANLWENTEAFF.

The gene calls are TRBV18 and TRBJ2-3. This CDR3 comprises 14 residues. Germline values: CDR1 KGHSH, CDR2 LQKENI. CDR3 protein: CASSPTGWADTQYF.

This sequence joins TRBV5-4 and TRBJ2-4; TCRdb lists TRBD1, though no DNA is available to test this call. Germline V gives CDR1 SGHNT, CDR2 YYREEE (reference sequence). This CDR3 is 15 amino acids long. CDR3 sequence reads: CASSLYRDAKNIQYF. The variable domain in full, with the rest retrieved from reference TRBV5-4 and TRBJ2-4, is ETGVTQSPTHLIKTRGQQVTLRCSSQSGHNTVSWYQQALGQGPQFIFQYYREEENGRGNFPPRFSGLQFPNYSSELNVNALELDDSALYLCASSLYRDAKNIQYFGAGTRLSVL.

The chain is built from TRBV11-2 and TRBJ2-3; TCRdb's assignment of TRBD2 cannot be checked, as there is no DNA. The CDR3 runs to 15 residues. CDR1 and CDR2 from the germline V gene are SGHAT and FQNNGV. CDR3 region: CASSTGAGGPYTQYF.

The genes are TRBV20-1 and TRBJ2-7. The CDR3 length is 12 residues. CDR1 and CDR2 (germline): DFQATT, SNEGSKA (reference sequence). CDR3 loop: CSASLDGAQQYF.

The chain combines TRBV12-3 or TRBV12-4 with TRBJ1-2; TCRdb lists TRBD1, though no DNA is available to test this call. This CDR3 is 13 amino acids long. The CDR3: CASSFAGVYGYTF.

This chain joins TRBV4-2 and TRBJ1-6. The CDR3 loop spans 16 amino acids. The V gene's germline CDR1 is LGHNA and CDR2 YNFKEQ. CDR3 residues: CASSRGESSYNSPLHF.

This chain joins TRBV12-5 and TRBJ2-7. This CDR3 comprises 12 residues. Looked up from germline, CDR1 is LGHNT and CDR2 is FRNRAP. The CDR3 is CASGLNDGKQYF.

The gene calls are TRBV5-1 and TRBJ1-2. There are 15 residues in the CDR3. The V gene's germline CDR1 is SGHRS and CDR2 YFSETQ. The CDR3 sequence is CASSWGMRVGYGYTF.

CDR3 residues: CASSPPLGLNTEAFF. The chain links TRBV18 to TRBJ1-1. The CDR3 contains 15 residues. CDR1 is KGHSH and CDR2 is LQKENI in the germline V gene.

This chain uses TRBV6-1 with TRBJ1-6. Germline CDR1 MNHNS, CDR2 SASEGT. CDR3 length: 15 amino acids. The CDR3 loop is CASRKGVVWNSPLHF.

The V and J genes are TRBV2 and TRBJ2-3; TCRdb's D gene call, TRBD1, goes unchecked for lack of DNA. Germline-derived CDR1 and CDR2 are SNHLY and FYNNEI. The CDR3 is 13 amino acids. This CDR3 is CASTQAGTDTQYF.